This paragraph reports one T cell receptor (beta chain). This entry belongs to a study of blood T cell repertoires in COVID-19. This CDR3 comprises 13 residues. Looked up from germline, CDR1 is KGHSH and CDR2 is LQKENI. The V segment lost 6 bases and the J segment 3 bases; nucleotides outside the gene matches: 1. Method: immunoSEQ multiplex PCR; TCRdb's copy keeps in-frame clones and lacks some. The table records around 250,000 clones, 91% of them present only once. The clonotype was recovered from a human donor in a cohort exposed to, infected with or recovered from COVID-19 (not recorded which). The donor label of this sample is uncertain. The chain links TRBV18 to TRBJ1-1; 10 nucleotides line up with TRBD1. Sample: PBMCs or T cells enriched from blood (not recorded which). The CDR3 DNA sequence: TGTGCCAGCTCGGACAGGGGGGACACTGAAGCTTTCTTT. Amino acid sequence: CASSDRGDTEAFF.